A single sample is the source of the 5 T cell receptor beta chains below, sequenced in a study of spatial heterogeneity in lung cancer. The antigens these receptors bind are not known. Indicated time point: sample taken at primary tumor resection. Findings of the study overall: Counts of expanded alpha and beta TCRs within tumors tracked the tumor nonsynonymous mutation count.

TCRdb used MiXCR to reprocess the 5' RACE reads, holding one entry per CDR3 protein. The table lists roughly 11,000 distinct CDR3 sequences, roughly 14% of them singletons. The specimen comprised lung tumor tissue, sampled at surgery. These receptors originate from a male donor with early-stage non-small cell lung cancer.

The V call is TRBV20-1, the J call TRBJ1-2; TRBD1 matches at 7 bases. Looked up from germline, CDR1 is DFQATT and CDR2 is SNEGSKA (reference sequence). The V gene end was trimmed by 6 bases and the J gene end by 5 bases; junction bases not matched to a gene: 9. The CDR3 sequence is 13 residues long. The CDR3 sequence: CSALPSTGYGYTF. Written as DNA, the CDR3 is TGCAGTGCCCTCCCCTCGACAGGGTATGGCTACACCTTC.

This chain joins TRBV6-2 or TRBV6-3 and TRBJ2-7, with D tentatively TRBD1 (6 bases). V lost 10 bases, J lost 4 bases, and 11 bases lay in between. This CDR3 spans 11 amino acids. Per germline, CDR1 MNHEY and CDR2 SVGEGT. This chain's CDR3 is CATQQGYEQYF. The CDR3 DNA follows: TGTGCCACCCAACAGGGTTACGAGCAGTACTTC.

This clonotype is termed medium-sized. The CDR3 sequence: CASMSTTANYGYTF. As DNA, the CDR3 is TGTGCCAGCATGAGTACTACAGCTAACTATGGCTACACCTTC. V and J are TRBV5-4 and TRBJ1-2; D is unclear. The germline V gene has CDR1 SGHNT and CDR2 YYREEE (reference sequence). V was cut by 6 bases and J by 0 bases, with 12 bases left in between. CDR3 length: 14 amino acids.

This clonotype qualifies as medium-sized (0.01 to 0.1%). The rearrangement uses TRBV20-1 and TRBJ1-5; TRBD1 is a possible D gene (5 bases). Germline CDR1 and CDR2: DFQATT and SNEGSKA (reference sequence). V lost 6 bases, J lost 5 bases, and 14 bases lay in between. The CDR3 covers 13 residues. The CDR3 loop reads CSAFSGGYQPQHF. CDR3 DNA sequence: TGCAGTGCCTTTTCTGGGGGGTATCAGCCCCAGCATTTT.

This clonotype was counted many times. The chain joins TRBV6-2 or TRBV6-3 to TRBJ2-3; no firm D call. The V end was cut by 4 bases, the J end by 0 bases, with 2 bases between. CDR3 length equals 12 residues. From germline, CDR1 is MNHEY and CDR2 SVGEGT. The CDR3 DNA is TGTGCCAGCAGTTCCAGCACAGATACGCAGTATTTT. Its protein product is CASSSSTDTQYF.